A selection of T cell receptor beta chains follows, all from one sample in a study of graft-versus-host responses after intestinal transplantation. The antigens these receptors bind are not known. Repertoires were generated with immunoSEQ multiplex PCR, while TCRdb's copy carries only in-frame clones and drops some. The repertoire includes fewer than 85,000 clones, approximately 84% of them detected once, and 0.39% sits in the top ten. The source material was unstimulated CD4+ T cells sorted from spleen or lymph node cells, sampled before transplant. The receptors derive from a human donor who was the organ donor for an intestinal transplant. Both conserved end residues are part of each CDR3. Each record gives: clone size, D gene, J gene, V gene, CDR3 DNA, CDR3 protein. D genes are given only for firm matches. Clone size appears in some rows only: once, few, many, or a class for an expanded clone.

>.|.|TRBJ2-1|TRBV20-1
TGCAGTAGCTCCGGTTACAATGAGCAGTTCTTC
CSSSGYNEQFF
>.|.|TRBJ1-5|TRBV6-4
TGTGCCAGCAGCTTGGGAGTCGGTCAGCCCCAGCATTTT
CASSLGVGQPQHF
>.|.|TRBJ1-1|TRBV5-1
TGCGCCAGCAGCTTGGGGGCAGGGCAGAACACTGAAGCTTTCTTT
CASSLGAGQNTEAFF
>.|.|TRBJ2-2|TRBV6-1
TGTGCCAGCATTAGTACAGTCGCCGGGGAGCTGTTTTTT
CASISTVAGELFF
>.|TRBD1|TRBJ1-2|TRBV29-1
TGCAGCGTACAGGGGGCGAACTATGGCTACACCTTC
CSVQGANYGYTF
>.|.|TRBJ2-2|TRBV7-8
TGTGCCAGCAGCTTAGAACTAGAGGGCACCGGGGAGCTGTTTTTT
CASSLELEGTGELFF
>.|TRBD1|TRBJ2-3|TRBV6-5
TGTGCCAGCAGTTACGGGACAGGGGGACGCGCAGATACGCAGTATTTT
CASSYGTGGRADTQYF
>.|TRBD1|TRBJ1-3|TRBV10-3
TGTGCCATCAGTGAACAGGGGGCATACACCATATATTTT
CAISEQGAYTIYF
>.|.|TRBJ1-1|TRBV11-2
TGTGCCAGCAGCTTGCTAGGGGGGAACACTGAAGCTTTCTTT
CASSLLGGNTEAFF
>.|TRBD2|TRBJ2-1|TRBV9
TGTGCCAGCAGCGTAGTGTCGGGGGGAAAGTACAATGAGCAGTTCTTC
CASSVVSGGKYNEQFF
>.|TRBD1|TRBJ1-2|TRBV6-5
TGTGCCAGCAGACATCAGGGGGCTTGGGGCTACACCTTC
CASRHQGAWGYTF
>.|TRBD1|TRBJ1-1|TRBV28
TGTGCCAGCAGTTTGGGGACAGTAATGAACACTGAAGCTTTCTTT
CASSLGTVMNTEAFF
>.|.|TRBJ2-2|TRBV5-4
TGTGCCAGCGGGCCCCCGGCTAACACCGGGGAGCTGTTTTTT
CASGPPANTGELFF
>.|.|TRBJ1-6|TRBV25-1
TGTGCCAGCAGTGAAGGGGCCAAGAGCTCACCCCTCCACTTT
CASSEGAKSSPLHF
>once|.|TRBJ1-3|TRBV6-5
TGTGCCACCCATACAGGTTCCTCTGGAAACACCATATATTTT
CATHTGSSGNTIYF
>once|.|TRBJ2-5|TRBV9
TGTGCCAGCAGCGCCTTCCGGGACACCCAAGAGACCCAGTACTTC
CASSAFRDTQETQYF
>.|TRBD1|TRBJ1-1|TRBV27
TGTGCCAGCAGTACCCGACAGGGCCGGGTGAACACTGAAGCTTTCTTT
CASSTRQGRVNTEAFF
>few|.|TRBJ1-2|TRBV6-6
TGTGCCAGCAGTTACCCAGACTATGGCTACACCTTC
CASSYPDYGYTF
>.|TRBD2|TRBJ2-1|TRBV5-1
TGCGCCAGCAGCTTGGACCAGCGGGGGGGCAATGAGCAGTTCTTC
CASSLDQRGGNEQFF
>.|TRBD1|TRBJ1-1|TRBV19
TGTGCCAGTAGTATGGGGTCGACAGGGGCCATGAGTAGAGCTTTCTTT
CASSMGSTGAMSRAFF
>.|.|TRBJ1-1|TRBV28
TGTGCCAGCAGTCCCGACAGGTCGAACACTGAAGCTTTCTTT
CASSPDRSNTEAFF
>once|TRBD1|TRBJ1-2|TRBV5-1
TGCGCCAGCAGCTTGGGGTTACAGGGGAACTATGGCTACACCTTC
CASSLGLQGNYGYTF
>.|.|TRBJ1-1|TRBV6-1
TGTGCCAGCAGTGAACTGGCACCTGAAGCTTTCTTT
CASSELAPEAFF
>.|.|TRBJ1-4|TRBV9
TGTGCCAGCAGCAAAGGGGCCAGACTGTTCTCTAATGAAAAACTGTTTTTT
CASSKGARLFSNEKLFF
>.|.|TRBJ1-5|TRBV5-5
TGTGCCAGCAGCTTTAACGGGAATAGCAATCAGCCCCAGCATTTT
CASSFNGNSNQPQHF
>few|.|TRBJ1-4|TRBV4-3
TGCGCCAGCAGCCAAGATGGAGTCAGTGAAAAACTGTTTTTT
CASSQDGVSEKLFF
>.|.|TRBJ2-2|TRBV7-9
TGTGCCAGCACCCTACCGGGGGGCTCCCATAGCACCGGGGAGCTGTTTTTT
CASTLPGGSHSTGELFF
>once|TRBD2|TRBJ2-3|TRBV11-3
TGTGCCAGCAGCTCCCAGAGCTTTAGCGGGGGGACAGATACGCAGTATTTT
CASSSQSFSGGTDTQYF
>.|TRBD1|TRBJ1-1|TRBV28
TGTGCCAGCTACAGGGGCAAGAACACTGAAGCTTTCTTT
CASYRGKNTEAFF
>.|TRBD2|TRBJ2-2|TRBV7-2
TGTGCCAGCAGCTTAGACCCTAGCGGGGTGAACACCGGGGAGCTGTTTTTT
CASSLDPSGVNTGELFF
>few|.|TRBJ2-2|TRBV4-2
TGTGCCAGCAGCCAAGGCCAGGGTGGAGACACCGGGGAGCTGTTTTTT
CASSQGQGGDTGELFF
>.|.|TRBJ2-2|TRBV7-2
TGTGCCAGCAGCTCTATCACAGGGCCCTCCGGGGAGCTGTTTTTT
CASSSITGPSGELFF
>.|.|TRBJ1-5|TRBV4-2
TGTGCCAGCAGCCAAGATGCAGATAATCAGCCCCAGCATTTT
CASSQDADNQPQHF
>.|.|TRBJ2-5|TRBV7-2
TGTGCCAGCAGCTTTAGGGGTCCCCAAGAGACCCAGTACTTC
CASSFRGPQETQYF
>.|TRBD1|TRBJ2-3|TRBV4-3
TGCGCCAGCAGCCAATCCGGACAGGGGGCCACAGATACGCAGTATTTT
CASSQSGQGATDTQYF
>.|TRBD2|TRBJ2-1|TRBV27
TGTGCCAGCAGTTTACTCCCAGGGACTAGCGGGGGGGTACATGAGCAGTTCTTC
CASSLLPGTSGGVHEQFF
>.|.|TRBJ2-3|TRBV5-1
TGCGCCAGCAGCTTGGTGCAGAGCACAGATACGCAGTATTTT
CASSLVQSTDTQYF
>.|.|TRBJ1-2|TRBV9
TGTGCCAGCAGCGACTTGAGGGTGGCGGGTGGCTACACCTTC
CASSDLRVAGGYTF
>.|TRBD2|TRBJ2-1|TRBV25-1
TGTGCCAGCAGCACCTGGGGGAGGGATGAGCAGTTCTTC
CASSTWGRDEQFF
>.|TRBD1|TRBJ1-2|TRBV27
TGTGCCAGCAGCCGGAAGACAGGGGAAGGCTATGGCTACACCTTC
CASSRKTGEGYGYTF